Listed below are T cell receptor beta chains from one sample, sequenced in a study of T cell responses to AZD1222 COVID-19 vaccine. Measured with immunoSEQ multiplex PCR; TCRdb has only the in-frame clones, and not every one. The data show about 200,000 clones, 85% to 95% seen once. Material: peripheral blood, obtained on day 0 of AZD1222 vaccination. The receptors were sampled from an adult in good health. Each CDR3 is given without its conserved first and last residue. The order of the fields is J gene, V gene, CDR3 protein.

>TRBJ1-6|TRBV9
ASSPLEQGNSPLH
>TRBJ2-5|TRBV2
ASRVPQGAQETQY
>TRBJ1-6|TRBV3-1/TRBV3-2
ASSRNLQGLYNSPLH
>TRBJ1-3|TRBV2
ATTPAGSGNTIY
>TRBJ2-5|TRBV7-2
ASSLVAIQETQY
>TRBJ2-7|TRBV4-3
ASSPGTDSYEQY
>TRBJ1-5|TRBV3-1/TRBV3-2
ASSQGQISNQPQH
>TRBJ1-1|TRBV14
ASSQASALEAF
>TRBJ1-5|TRBV28
ASSLQVINQPQH
>TRBJ2-3|TRBV18
ASSLQVQGTDTQY
>TRBJ2-7|TRBV19
ASSIGTGADEQY
>TRBJ1-2|TRBV4-1
ASSQKTGVDNYGYT
>TRBJ1-3|TRBV3-1/TRBV3-2
ASSQAARSSGNTIY
>TRBJ2-7|TRBV18
ASSGAGTGGSYEQY
>TRBJ1-3|TRBV11-2
ASSLAPSGEGTNTIY
>TRBJ1-3|TRBV5-1
ASSLASGYSGNTIY
>TRBJ1-1|TRBV6-2/TRBV6-3
ASSLSMNTEAF
>TRBJ1-5|TRBV15
ATSRDPDISPQH
>TRBJ2-5|TRBV4-2
ASSLRTSGGTYQETQY
>TRBJ2-3|TRBV5-6
ASSLGRLQFSTDTQY
>TRBJ2-3|TRBV7-2
ASSFGSMSDTQY
>TRBJ1-6|TRBV7-9
ASSPPDRANSPLH
>TRBJ2-1|TRBV3-1/TRBV3-2
ASSLHTQGLEPNEQF
>TRBJ2-5|TRBV12-3/TRBV12-4
ASRLLQEETQY